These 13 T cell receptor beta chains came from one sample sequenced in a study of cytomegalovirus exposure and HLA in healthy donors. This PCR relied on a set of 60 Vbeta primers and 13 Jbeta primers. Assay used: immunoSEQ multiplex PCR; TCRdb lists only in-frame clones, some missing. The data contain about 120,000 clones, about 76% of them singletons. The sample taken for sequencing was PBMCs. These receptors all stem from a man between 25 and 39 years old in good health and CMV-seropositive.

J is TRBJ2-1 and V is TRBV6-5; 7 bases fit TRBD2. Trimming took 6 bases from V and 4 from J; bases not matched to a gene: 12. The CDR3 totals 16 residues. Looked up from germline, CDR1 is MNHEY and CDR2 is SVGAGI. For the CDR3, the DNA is TGTGCCAGCAGCTACGACTACCAGCGGGGTTACAATGAGCAGTTCTTC. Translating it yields CASSYDYQRGYNEQFF.

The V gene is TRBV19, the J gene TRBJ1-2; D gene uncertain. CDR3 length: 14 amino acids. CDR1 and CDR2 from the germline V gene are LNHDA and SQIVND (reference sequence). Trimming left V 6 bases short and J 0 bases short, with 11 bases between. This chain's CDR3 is CASSPASTNYGYTF. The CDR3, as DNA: TGTGCCAGTAGCCCCGCAAGCACTAACTATGGCTACACCTTC. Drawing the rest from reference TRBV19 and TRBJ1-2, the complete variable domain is DGGITQSPKYLFRKEGQNVTLSCEQNLNHDAMYWYRQDPGQGLRLIYYSQIVNDFQKGDIAEGYSVSREKKESFPLTVTSAQKNPTAFYLCASSPASTNYGYTFGSGTRLTVV.

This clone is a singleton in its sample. As DNA, the CDR3 is TGTGCCATCAGTGAACAGGGGGCGGGTCAGCCCCAGCATTTT. Translated: CAISEQGAGQPQHF. V usage is TRBV10-3 and J usage is TRBJ1-5, with 9 nucleotides matching TRBD1. The CDR3 length is 14 residues. Germline values: CDR1 ENHRY, CDR2 SYGVKD. After removal of 3 bases from V and 6 bases from J, the junction contained 3 bases not matched to a gene.

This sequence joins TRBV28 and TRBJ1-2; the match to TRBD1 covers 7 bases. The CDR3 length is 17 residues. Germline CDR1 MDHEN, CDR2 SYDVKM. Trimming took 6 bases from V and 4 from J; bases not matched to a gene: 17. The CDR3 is CASSKPGTGTVSYGYTF. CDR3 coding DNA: TGTGCCAGCAGCAAACCAGGTACAGGGACAGTGAGCTATGGCTACACCTTC.

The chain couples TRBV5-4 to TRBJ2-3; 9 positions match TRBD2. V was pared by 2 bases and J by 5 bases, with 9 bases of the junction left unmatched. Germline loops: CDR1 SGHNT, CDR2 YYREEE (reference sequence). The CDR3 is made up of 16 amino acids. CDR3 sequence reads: CASSLRRGGAGDTQYF. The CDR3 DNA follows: TGTGCCAGCAGCTTACGACGCGGGGGGGCGGGAGATACGCAGTATTTT.

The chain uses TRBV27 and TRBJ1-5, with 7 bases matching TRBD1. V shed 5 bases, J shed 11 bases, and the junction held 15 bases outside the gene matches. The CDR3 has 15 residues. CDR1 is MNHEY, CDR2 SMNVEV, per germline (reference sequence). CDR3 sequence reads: CASSPGGQGGRAQHF. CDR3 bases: TGTGCCAGCAGTCCCGGAGGGCAGGGGGGAAGGGCCCAGCATTTT.

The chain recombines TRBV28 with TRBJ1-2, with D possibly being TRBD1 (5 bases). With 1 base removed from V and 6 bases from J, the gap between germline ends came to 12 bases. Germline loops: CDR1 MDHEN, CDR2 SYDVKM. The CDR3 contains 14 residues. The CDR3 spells CASSLSSGGDGYTF. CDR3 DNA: TGTGCCAGCAGTTTATCGTCGGGGGGTGATGGCTACACCTTC.

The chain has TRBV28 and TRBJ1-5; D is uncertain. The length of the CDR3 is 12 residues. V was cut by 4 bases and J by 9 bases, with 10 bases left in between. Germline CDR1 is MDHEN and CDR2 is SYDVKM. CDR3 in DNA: TGTGCCAGCAGTTACCCCCCGGGGCCCCAGCATTTT. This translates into CASSYPPGPQHF.

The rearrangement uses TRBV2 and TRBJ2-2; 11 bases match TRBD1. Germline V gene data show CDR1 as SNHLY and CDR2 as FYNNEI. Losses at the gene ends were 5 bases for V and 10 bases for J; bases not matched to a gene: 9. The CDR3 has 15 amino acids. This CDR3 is CASSLDRGLAAELFF. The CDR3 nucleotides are TGTGCCAGCAGTCTGGACAGGGGGCTAGCGGCGGAGCTGTTTTTT.

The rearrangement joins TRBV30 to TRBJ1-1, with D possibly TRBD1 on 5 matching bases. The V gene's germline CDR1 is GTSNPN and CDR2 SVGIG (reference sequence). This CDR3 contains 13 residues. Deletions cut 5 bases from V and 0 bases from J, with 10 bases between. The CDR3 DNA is TGTGCCTGGGGGAGGGGATTGAACACTGAAGCTTTCTTT. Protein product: CAWGRGLNTEAFF.

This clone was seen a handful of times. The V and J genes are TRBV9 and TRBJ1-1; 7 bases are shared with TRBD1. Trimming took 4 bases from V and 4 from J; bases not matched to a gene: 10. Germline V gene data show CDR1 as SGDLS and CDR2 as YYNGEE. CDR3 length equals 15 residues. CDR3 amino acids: CASSSSGQLATEAFF. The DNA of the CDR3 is TGTGCCAGCAGCAGCTCGGGACAGCTCGCCACTGAAGCTTTCTTT.

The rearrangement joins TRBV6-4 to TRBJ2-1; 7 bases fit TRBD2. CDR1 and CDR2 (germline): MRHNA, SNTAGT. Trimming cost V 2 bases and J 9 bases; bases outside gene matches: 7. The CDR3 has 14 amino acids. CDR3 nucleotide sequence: TGTGCCAGCAGTGACCGACCTAGCGGCGGTGAGCAGTTCTTC. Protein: CASSDRPSGGEQFF.

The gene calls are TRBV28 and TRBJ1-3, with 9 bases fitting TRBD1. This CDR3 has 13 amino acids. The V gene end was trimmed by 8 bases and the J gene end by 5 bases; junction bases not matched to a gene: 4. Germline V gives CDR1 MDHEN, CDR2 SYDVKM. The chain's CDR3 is CASGTGGRNTIYF. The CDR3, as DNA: TGTGCCAGCGGAACAGGGGGCCGAAACACCATATATTTT.